The sequence of this T cell receptor (beta chain) was determined in a study of cytomegalovirus exposure and HLA in healthy donors. Study results and limitations: The authors listed some 150 TCR beta chains as cytomegalovirus-associated. The tendency of first-cohort TCR clusters to co-occur in the roughly 130 validation repertoires emerged from a later analysis. While the bulk of TCR sequences proved rare, some public TCRs turned up in many donors. Specificity of three CMV-associated chains for CMV antigens was verified in vitro.

Looked up from germline, CDR1 is SEHNR and CDR2 is FQNEAQ (reference sequence). The CDR3 totals 15 residues. Trimming stripped 4 bases from V and 0 bases from J, with 11 bases between. Profiling relied on immunoSEQ multiplex PCR, and the TCRdb table lists in-frame clones only, not all of them. The table records around 49,000 clones, approximately 90% of them present only once. A remark on this clone: Its antigen is unknown.

The V call is TRBV7-9, the J call TRBJ2-3, with D maybe TRBD2 (5 bases). This TCR came from a man aged 18 to 29 in good health and CMV-seronegative. Sequencing input: PBMCs. The CDR3 DNA reads as TGTGCCAGCAGCTCGCAGCGGACTAGCACAGATACGCAGTATTTT. Its translation: CASSSQRTSTDTQYF.